Below are 24 T cell receptor beta chains sequenced from a single sample in a study of blood T cell repertoires in COVID-19. Produced via immunoSEQ multiplex PCR; TCRdb's table is partial and in-frame only. The data hold 330,000 or so clones, with around nine tenths observed a single time. Sequencing used peripheral blood. These receptors were collected from a woman aged 55 to 70 with COVID-19, enrolled during active disease.

This clone has just a few counts. The chain employs TRBV9 and TRBJ2-3; weak D call: TRBD1 (6 bases). V was cut by 3 bases and J by 2 bases, with 16 bases left in between. CDR3 length: 16 amino acids. CDR1 is SGDLS and CDR2 is YYNGEE in the germline V gene. The CDR3 sequence: CASSAVGAGYTDTQYF. For the CDR3, the DNA is TGTGCCAGCAGCGCTGTGGGGGCAGGGTACACAGATACGCAGTATTTT.

The chain is built from TRBV7-9 and TRBJ2-3, with D possibly matching TRBD2 (5 bases). Germline V CDR1 and CDR2: SEHNR, FQNEAQ (reference sequence). Trimming cost V 7 bases and J 2 bases, with 13 bases left between them. This CDR3 comprises 14 residues. CDR3 in DNA: TGTGCCAGCACTCTAGGACTCCACACAGATACGCAGTATTTT. Translating it yields CASTLGLHTDTQYF.

This CDR3 reads CASSAEAQHGTDTQYF. In DNA, the CDR3 is TGTGCCAGCAGCGCAGAGGCCCAGCATGGGACAGATACGCAGTATTTT. The chain employs TRBV9 and TRBJ2-3; no firm D call. V was clipped by 3 bases and J by 3 bases, with 17 bases between them. The CDR3 covers 16 residues. Germline CDR1 reads SGDLS; CDR2 reads YYNGEE.

The chain has TRBV19 and TRBJ1-5, with TRBD1 matching 10 bases. J gave up 5 bases and V 7 bases, and 5 bases lay outside the gene matches. Germline V gives CDR1 LNHDA, CDR2 SQIVND (reference sequence). The CDR3 totals 14 residues. As DNA, the CDR3 is TGTGCCAGTACCCCCGGGACAGGGGATCAGCCCCAGCATTTT. Translation gives CASTPGTGDQPQHF. Complete variable domain (other parts from reference TRBV19 and TRBJ1-5): DGGITQSPKYLFRKEGQNVTLSCEQNLNHDAMYWYRQDPGQGLRLIYYSQIVNDFQKGDIAEGYSVSREKKESFPLTVTSAQKNPTAFYLCASTPGTGDQPQHFGDGTRLSIL.

This chain connects TRBV19 to TRBJ1-2, with no clear D. The CDR3 runs 15 residues. The ends were cut back, 7 bases at V and 0 bases at J, with 15 bases in the middle. In germline, CDR1 is LNHDA, CDR2 SQIVND (reference sequence). The chain's CDR3 is CASMGMRATNYGYTF. In DNA, the CDR3 is TGTGCCAGTATGGGAATGAGGGCAACTAACTATGGCTACACCTTC.

The V call is TRBV28, the J call TRBJ1-5, with 8 bases fitting TRBD1. Germline loops: CDR1 MDHEN, CDR2 SYDVKM. The length of the CDR3 is 16 residues. With V trimmed by 7 bases and J by 5 bases, 13 bases remained unmatched. The CDR3 region is CASMGAPTGVDQPQHF. The CDR3 DNA follows: TGTGCCAGCATGGGCGCCCCGACAGGGGTCGATCAGCCCCAGCATTTT.

The chain is built from TRBV30 and TRBJ1-1; weak D call: TRBD1 (6 bases). V was pared by 2 bases and J by 0 bases, with 13 bases between. This CDR3 has 15 residues. Germline assignment: CDR1 GTSNPN and CDR2 SVGIG (reference sequence). In DNA, the CDR3 is TGTGCCTGGAGTCCCACAGGGATCATGAACACTGAAGCTTTCTTT. Residues: CAWSPTGIMNTEAFF.

The CDR3 reads CASSLADRSTEAFF. CDR3 bases: TGTGCCAGCAGCTTAGCAGACAGAAGCACTGAAGCTTTCTTT. The chain joins TRBV7-8 to TRBJ1-1; weak D call: TRBD1 (5 bases). The CDR3 spans 14 residues. In germline, CDR1 is SGHVS, CDR2 FQNEAQ. V lost 0 bases, J lost 4 bases, and 9 bases lay in between.

The chain uses TRBV4-1 and TRBJ2-5, with 9 bases lining up with TRBD2. V lost 1 base to trimming and J lost 2 bases; unmatched junction nucleotides: 8. Germline V gene sequence: CDR1 MGHRA, CDR2 YSYEKL. CDR3 length: 17 amino acids. Here the CDR3 DNA reads TGCGCCAGCAGCCAAGGCTGGGGGACTAGCCTGCAAGAGACCCAGTACTTC. Amino acids: CASSQGWGTSLQETQYF.

This rearrangement joins TRBV3-1 (or the pseudogene TRBV3-2) to TRBJ1-1, with 8 positions matching TRBD1. Germline loops: CDR1 LGHDT, CDR2 YNNKEL (reference sequence). There are 17 residues in the CDR3. The ends lost 3 bases at V and 1 base at J; junction bases unmatched: 10. The CDR3 bases are TGTGCCAGCAGCCAGGTAAGGGACAGGACATCGAACACTGAAGCTTTCTTT. Protein: CASSQVRDRTSNTEAFF.

The rearrangement links TRBV27 to TRBJ2-3, with TRBD2 as a possible D gene (6 bases). Germline CDR1 MNHEY, CDR2 SMNVEV (reference sequence). V was clipped by 5 bases and J by 2 bases, with 14 bases between them. The CDR3 is 15 residues long. CDR3 loop: CASSRGLTFTDTQYF. The CDR3, as DNA: TGTGCCAGCAGTCGGGGGTTGACGTTCACAGATACGCAGTATTTT.

This clone is a singleton in its sample. V usage is TRBV3-1 (or the pseudogene TRBV3-2) and J usage is TRBJ2-5; D might be TRBD1 (5 bases). This CDR3 region has 12 residues. Trimming left V 2 bases short and J 4 bases short, with 5 bases between. Germline CDR1 is LGHDT and CDR2 is YNNKEL (reference sequence). Here the CDR3 DNA reads TGTGCCAGCAGCCAAAGGGGAGAGACCCAGTACTTC. It translates to CASSQRGETQYF.

V and J are TRBV5-1 and TRBJ2-3, with 13 bases matching TRBD2. The germline gives CDR1 SGHRS, CDR2 YFSETQ. V dropped 0 bases and J dropped 2; count of bases not matched to a gene: 6. The CDR3 runs to 18 residues. The CDR3 here is CASSLAMTSGGPTDTQYF. The CDR3 coding sequence is TGCGCCAGCAGCTTGGCCATGACTAGCGGGGGGCCCACAGATACGCAGTATTTT.

The gene calls are TRBV5-4 and TRBJ2-7; 16 bases match TRBD2. The germline V gene has CDR1 SGHNT and CDR2 YYREEE (reference sequence). This CDR3 is built from 16 residues. The J segment lost 7 bases and the V segment lost 4 bases, leaving 8 bases of the junction unmatched. In nucleotides, the CDR3 is TGTGCCAGCAGCCTGGGACTAGCGGGGGGGCTGCGGGAGCAGTACTTC. Translation: CASSLGLAGGLREQYF. Combining the CDR3 with reference TRBV5-4 and TRBJ2-7 gives the whole variable domain ETGVTQSPTHLIKTRGQQVTLRCSSQSGHNTVSWYQQALGQGPQFIFQYYREEENGRGNFPPRFSGLQFPNYSSELNVNALELDDSALYLCASSLGLAGGLREQYFGPGTRLTVT.

The gene calls are TRBV9 and TRBJ1-6; possible D gene TRBD1, 6 bases. Germline-derived CDR1 and CDR2 are SGDLS and YYNGEE. Trimming stripped 3 bases from V and 7 bases from J, with 14 bases between. The CDR3 runs to 15 residues. The CDR3 sequence is CASSGTVVPNSPLHF. CDR3 DNA: TGTGCCAGCAGCGGGACAGTGGTCCCAAATTCACCCCTCCACTTT.

The CDR3 region has the DNA TGCGCCAGCAGCGAGCGCTTGGGGGGACCTTATGGCTACACCTTC. Translated, it gives CASSERLGGPYGYTF. The V and J genes are TRBV5-1 and TRBJ1-2; D is possibly TRBD1 (5 bases). V lost 4 bases and J 5 bases, leaving 18 bases between the germline ends. This CDR3 has 15 amino acids. Germline-derived CDR1 and CDR2 are SGHRS and YFSETQ.

This chain connects TRBV5-5 to TRBJ1-2; D may be TRBD1 (6 bases). Trimming pared 0 bases from V and 4 bases from J, leaving 16 bases between. CDR3 length: 16 residues. CDR1 and CDR2 (germline): SGHKS, YYEKEE (reference sequence). CDR3 sequence (DNA): TGTGCCAGCAGCTTGGGACCCATGGACAGCCTCTATGGCTACACCTTC. Translated, it gives CASSLGPMDSLYGYTF.

The chain carries TRBV21-1 and TRBJ1-3; TRBD1 is the table's D call, not checked against the DNA. TRBV21-1 is a recognized pseudogene. CDR3 length equals 19 residues. DNA for the CDR3: TGTGCCAGCAACCGGGGGGAACAGGGGGTTACGAGCTCTGGAAACACCATATATTTT. Its translation: CASNRGEQGVTSSGNTIYF.

The chain employs TRBV7-8 and TRBJ1-4; possibly TRBD1 for D (5 bases). V lost 4 bases and J 3 bases, leaving 21 bases between the germline ends. Germline CDR1 reads SGHVS; CDR2 reads FQNEAQ. CDR3 length equals 18 residues. The CDR3, as DNA: TGTGCCAGCAGCTATAGGACATTTTTAAATTCGGCTAATGAAAAACTGTTTTTT. Encoded protein: CASSYRTFLNSANEKLFF.

Notes on this clone: Distinct nucleotide sequences in the sample also encode this CDR3. CDR3 sequence reads: CASSAKTGGPTNEQFF. The CDR3, as DNA: TGTGCCAGCTCAGCCAAAACAGGGGGTCCTACCAATGAGCAGTTCTTC. V is TRBV18 and J is TRBJ2-1; the match to TRBD1 covers 8 bases. The CDR3 length is 16 residues. V dropped 5 bases and J dropped 6; count of bases not matched to a gene: 12. CDR1 KGHSH and CDR2 LQKENI come from the germline V gene.

The J gene is TRBJ1-2, the V gene TRBV18; 9 nucleotides align to TRBD1. The CDR3 totals 14 residues. Losses at the gene ends were 3 bases for V and 6 bases for J; bases not matched to a gene: 5. CDR1 and CDR2 from the germline V gene are KGHSH and LQKENI. CDR3 nucleotide sequence: TGTGCCAGCTCACCTATACGACAGGGGGATGGCTACACCTTC. It is translated as CASSPIRQGDGYTF.

This chain uses TRBV5-1 with TRBJ1-1; 9 nucleotides agree with TRBD1. The CDR3 runs 17 residues. The germline V gene encodes CDR1 SGHRS and CDR2 YFSETQ. With V trimmed by 0 bases and J by 1 base, 7 bases remained unmatched. CDR3 DNA sequence: TGCGCCAGCAGCTTGGTCCCGGGACAGGGACGGAACACTGAAGCTTTCTTT. Its translation is CASSLVPGQGRNTEAFF. The entire variable domain, with the rest obtained from reference TRBV5-1 and TRBJ1-1, is as follows: KAGVTQTPRYLIKTRGQQVTLSCSPISGHRSVSWYQQTPGQGLQFLFEYFSETQRNKGNFPGRFSGRQFSNSRSEMNVSTLELGDSALYLCASSLVPGQGRNTEAFFGQGTRLTVV.

The chain couples TRBV18 to TRBJ1-2; tentative D call: TRBD1 (6 bases). Germline assignment: CDR1 KGHSH and CDR2 LQKENI. The CDR3 is 14 amino acids. V lost 3 bases and J lost 8, with 16 bases in between. CDR3 region: CASSPTGTPLGYTF. The CDR3 DNA reads as TGTGCCAGCTCACCCACCGGGACACCATTAGGCTACACCTTC. The whole variable domain, filled in from reference TRBV18 and TRBJ1-2, reads NAGVMQNPRHLVRRRGQEARLRCSPMKGHSHVYWYRQLPEEGLKFMVYLQKENIIDESGMPKERFSAEFPKEGPSILRIQQVVRGDSAAYFCASSPTGTPLGYTFGSGTRLTVV.

The CDR3 nucleotides are TGTGCCAGCACTCTACAACGGGGGACCTACGAGCAGTACTTC. Protein sequence: CASTLQRGTYEQYF. The chain is built from TRBV28 and TRBJ2-7; possible D gene TRBD2, 6 bases. Germline V gene sequence: CDR1 MDHEN, CDR2 SYDVKM. The CDR3 totals 14 residues. Trimming removed 7 bases from V and 2 bases from J, with 15 bases in between.